One sample yielded the 21 T cell receptor beta chains listed below, sequenced in a study of Graves' ophthalmopathy and Graves' hyperthyroidism. The authors amplified TCR beta CDR3 regions from RNA transcripts. After a first-round RT-PCR with HTBI primers, a second-round multiplex PCR was run. A single record per CDR3 protein comes from TCRdb applying MiXCR to the multiplex PCR reads. Among over a million distinct CDR3 sequences, approximately 35% were seen once, and the ten largest hold approximately 12%. Material for sequencing was peripheral blood or thyroid tissue (not recorded which). Receptors originate from an adult man with Graves' hyperthyroidism.

V and J are TRBV7-2 and TRBJ2-6; D gene ambiguous. CDR3 length equals 14 residues. Trimming removed 11 bases from V and 0 bases from J, with 11 bases in between. Germline V gene sequence: CDR1 SGHTA, CDR2 FQGNSA. The CDR3 loop is CALRGLSGANVLTF. Here the CDR3 DNA reads TGTGCCCTACGTGGTCTCTCTGGGGCCAACGTCCTGACTTTC.

As for this clonotype: A read error is possible here, since a much larger clone lies one base away. The CDR3 loop reads CASSLAGQRYEHYF. The CDR3 nucleotides are TGTGCCAGCAGTTTGGCGGGACAGAGGTACGAGCATTACTTC. V is TRBV12-3 or TRBV12-4 and J is TRBJ2-7; perhaps TRBD1 as D (7 bases). CDR3 length: 14 amino acids.

This chain connects TRBV10-3 to TRBJ2-7; TRBD2 might be the D (6 bases). Germline lookup yields CDR1 ENHRY and CDR2 SYGVKD. CDR3 length: 14 residues. Trimming took 0 bases from V and 6 from J, leaving 12 bases between them. CDR3 amino acids: CAISESGGNGEQYF. CDR3 nucleotides: TGTGCCATCAGTGAGTCTGGAGGGAACGGCGAGCAGTACTTC.

V and J are TRBV6-5 and TRBJ1-6; TRBD1 matches at 10 bases. The CDR3 sequence is 17 residues long. The J segment lost 13 bases and the V segment lost 0 bases, leaving 12 bases of the junction unmatched. CDR1 and CDR2 from the germline V gene are MNHEY and SVGAGI. The CDR3 nucleotides are TGTGCCAGCAGTTACTCGGGGACAGGGGCGGTCAGCTGGCCCCTCCACTTT. Protein sequence: CASSYSGTGAVSWPLHF.

This clonotype was picked up many times. The genes are TRBV6-5 and TRBJ1-2; D gene uncertain. CDR1 is MNHEY, CDR2 SVGAGI, per germline. V lost 0 bases and J 4 bases, leaving 9 bases between the germline ends. The CDR3 contains 14 residues. The CDR3 spells CASSYSVIPYGYTF. The CDR3 bases are TGTGCCAGCAGTTACTCAGTCATACCCTATGGCTACACCTTC.

The table lists this clonotype with a few counts. This rearrangement joins TRBV6-4 to TRBJ2-2; D remains unclear. The germline V and J ends were trimmed by 4 bases and 5 bases, with 11 bases remaining between them. The CDR3 loop spans 14 amino acids. Germline V CDR1 and CDR2: MRHNA, SNTAGT. CDR3 residues: CASSAVVATGELFF. CDR3 bases: TGTGCCAGCAGTGCAGTCGTGGCGACCGGGGAGCTGTTTTTT.

This clonotype was recorded many times. This chain joins TRBV5-1 and TRBJ2-6; D ambiguous. The CDR3 is 16 amino acids. The V gene lost 6 bases and the J gene lost 0 bases, with 13 bases spanning the gap. Germline-derived CDR1 and CDR2 are SGHRS and YFSETQ. This CDR3 reads CASTSDGSSGANVLTF. Written as DNA, the CDR3 is TGCGCCAGCACATCTGATGGGTCCTCTGGGGCCAACGTCCTGACTTTC.

This clonotype was detected only a few times. The J gene is TRBJ2-2, the V gene TRBV4-2, with D hard to call. This CDR3 is 13 amino acids long. The germline V gene has CDR1 LGHNA and CDR2 YNFKEQ. V dropped 1 base and J dropped 7 bases, with 7 bases sitting between them. The CDR3 bases are TGTGCCAGCAGCCAAGTAAAGGGCGGGGAGCTGTTTTTT. It yields the protein CASSQVKGGELFF.

This clonotype occurred many times. This chain uses TRBV5-1 with TRBJ2-7; D possibly matches TRBD1 or TRBD2 (5 bases each). Trimming pared 4 bases from V and 6 bases from J, leaving 20 bases between. The CDR3 is made up of 15 amino acids. Germline V lookup: CDR1 SGHRS, CDR2 YFSETQ. The CDR3, as DNA: TGCGCCAGCAGCCGGGATACGAGGGGTACTGGCGAGCAGTACTTC. Translated, it gives CASSRDTRGTGEQYF.

The table lists this clonotype with a few counts. Mismatch with germline at one junction end may stem from a read error. The V gene is TRBV10-3, the J gene TRBJ2-7, with unresolved D. In germline, CDR1 is ENHRY, CDR2 SYGVKD. There are 13 residues in the CDR3. CDR3 sequence reads: CAIREYFRYEQYF. The CDR3 coding sequence is TGTGCCATCAGGGAGTACTTCAGGTACGAGCAGTACTTC.

The chain couples TRBV29-1 to TRBJ1-1; D call uncertain. The V and J ends lost 8 bases and 4 bases respectively, with 17 bases between them. The germline V gene encodes CDR1 SQVTM and CDR2 ANQGSEA. The CDR3 is 13 residues long. CDR3 nucleotide sequence: TGCAGCAGCCCCCCTAGAGCCGGCACTGAAGCTTTCTTT. Encoded protein: CSSPPRAGTEAFF.

This clonotype was picked up a small number of times. This rearrangement joins TRBV6-5 to TRBJ1-5, with D unresolved. Germline values: CDR1 MNHEY, CDR2 SVGAGI. The CDR3 has 14 amino acids. With 4 bases removed from V and 6 bases from J, the gap between germline ends came to 13 bases. CDR3 bases: TGTGCCAGCAGTTTCCGTCTCTCTACTCAGCCCCAGCATTTT. This gives the protein CASSFRLSTQPQHF.

Details on this clonotype: One base away lies a much larger clone, so this may be a sequencing read error. This chain connects TRBV7-9 to TRBJ1-2; the D is unclear. The V gene's germline CDR1 is SEHNR and CDR2 FQNEAQ (reference sequence). The CDR3 contains 14 residues. The CDR3 DNA reads TGTGCCGGCAGCTTAGAAGTCAGATACTATGGCTACACCTTC. Amino acid sequence: CAGSLEVRYYGYTF.

This clonotype was found many times. The CDR3 protein is CAIMTGASGVEQYF. In DNA, the CDR3 is TGTGCCATAATGACTGGGGCTAGCGGGGTTGAGCAGTACTTC. The rearrangement joins TRBV10-3 to TRBJ2-7, with 9 bases fitting TRBD2. The V gene's germline CDR1 is ENHRY and CDR2 SYGVKD. This CDR3 contains 14 residues. V trimming: 9 bases; J trimming: 7 bases; junction bases outside the gene matches: 13.

In this sample, this clonotype turned up a few times. The chain employs TRBV28 and TRBJ2-7, with D unclear. Between the trimmed V and J ends, which lost 6 bases and 2 bases, there was a span of 11 bases. The V gene's germline CDR1 is MDHEN and CDR2 SYDVKM. The CDR3 totals 13 residues. Here the CDR3 DNA reads TGTGCCAGCAGGCCAGGAACAACCTACGAGCAGTACTTC. It translates to CASRPGTTYEQYF.

This clonotype was detected ten times or more. The chain recombines TRBV12-3 or TRBV12-4 with TRBJ2-6; 9 bases align to TRBD1. CDR3 length equals 18 residues. The junction had 9 bases not matched to a gene; V was cut back by 6 bases and J by 0 bases. Here the CDR3 reads CASRRTGATLSGANVLTF. The DNA for the CDR3 is TGTGCCAGCAGGAGGACAGGGGCCACACTCTCTGGGGCCAACGTCCTGACTTTC.

The chain recombines TRBV7-9 with TRBJ1-3, with 7 positions matching TRBD1. V was clipped by 1 base and J by 7 bases; unmatched bases: 13. Germline loops: CDR1 SEHNR, CDR2 FQNEAQ (reference sequence). This CDR3 spans 17 amino acids. The CDR3: CASSLGLGQSFRNTIYF. Written as DNA, the CDR3 is TGTGCCAGCAGCTTAGGCTTGGGACAGAGCTTTAGGAACACCATATATTTT.

This chain connects TRBV29-1 to TRBJ1-1; 7 nucleotides agree with TRBD1. Germline trimming cut 8 bases from V and 2 bases from J; bases unmatched to any gene: 8. There are 13 residues in the CDR3. CDR1 SQVTM and CDR2 ANQGSEA come from the germline V gene. CDR3 nucleotide sequence: TGCAGCTTAGTACAGGGGCGAAACACTGAAGCTTTCTTT. Protein: CSLVQGRNTEAFF.

This clonotype was observed at least ten times. At one end the junction does not follow the germline gene, possibly because of a read error. The V call is TRBV5-1, the J call TRBJ2-7, with no clear D. The CDR3 is 14 amino acids. Germline V CDR1 and CDR2: SGHRS, YFSETQ. As DNA, the CDR3 is TGTGCCAGCAGCTTGGCAAGGAGCCCCTACGAGCAGTACTTC. This codes for CASSLARSPYEQYF.

In this sample, this clonotype turned up many times. This chain connects TRBV15 to TRBJ1-5; D remains ambiguous. CDR1 and CDR2 from the germline V gene are LNHNV and YYDKDF (reference sequence). The germline V and J ends were trimmed by 0 bases and 15 bases, with 15 bases remaining between them. This CDR3 is 13 amino acids long. The CDR3 reads CATSRDRLRMSHF. Written as DNA, the CDR3 is TGTGCCACCAGCAGAGATCGGTTACGTATGTCGCATTTT.

This clonotype was observed at least ten times. A read error may explain this, as a much larger clone is one base away. The rearrangement links TRBV4-1 to TRBJ1-5; no firm D call. The CDR3 loop spans 12 amino acids. CDR1 MGHRA and CDR2 YSYEKL come from the germline V gene. The V end was cut by 3 bases, the J end by 5 bases, with 5 bases between. The DNA for the CDR3 is TGCGCCAGCAGCCATGGGGATCAGCCCCAGCATTTT. This gives the protein CASSHGDQPQHF.